The T cell receptor (beta chain) described here comes from a study of blood T cell repertoires in COVID-19. Study information: From the United States, Italy and Spain came samples of acute and convalescent COVID-19.

In the original analysis: Amplification from reference gene primers served as the basis for estimated nucleated cell counts. Profiling relied on immunoSEQ multiplex PCR, and the TCRdb table lists in-frame clones only, not all of them. The DNA gave D and trimming, while V, J and clone size come from that table. The sample carries approximately 50,000 clones, 65% to 90% recorded once. CDR3 length: 16 amino acids. V shed 6 bases, J shed 7 bases, and the junction held 16 bases outside the gene matches. The germline gives CDR1 SQVTM, CDR2 ANQGSEA. V gene TRBV29-1 combines with J gene TRBJ2-2, with TRBD1 identical over 8 bases. The TCR comes from a human donor in a cohort sampled during active COVID-19. Sequencing was done on a sample of peripheral blood. CDR3 nucleotides: TGCAGCGTCTCGATAGGCGGACAGGGAGGTTTCGGGGAGCTGTTTTTT. This sequence encodes CSVSIGGQGGFGELFF.